These 8 T cell receptor beta chains were sequenced from one sample in a study of T cell repertoires in cytomegalovirus infection. TCRdb re-analysed the reads in MiXCR, keeping a single row per CDR3 protein. The table includes a few hundred thousand distinct CDR3 sequences, roughly 42% detected once. Their specific antigens are unknown. This specimen was cultured PBMCs, taken from culture after CMV antigen stimulation. These TCRs come from a human donor in good health (CMV status not recorded). Some clones in this sample may be carry-over from other donors' samples.

With respect to this clonotype: Likely a read error: the CDR3 ends without its conserved phenylalanine or tryptophan. The chain uses TRBV12-3 or TRBV12-4 and TRBJ2-1; 8 positions agree with TRBD2. This CDR3 contains 17 residues. Trimming took 2 bases from V and 7 from J; bases not matched to a gene: 13. This CDR3 reads CASSLPLGGGPWNEQFI. As DNA, the CDR3 is TGTGCCAGCAGTTTACCACTTGGCGGGGGGCCTTGGAATGAGCAGTTCATC.

The chain joins TRBV30 to TRBJ2-3; TRBD2 matches 13 bases. Looked up from germline, CDR1 is GTSNPN and CDR2 is SVGIG (reference sequence). V gave up 2 bases and J gave up 6 bases; unmatched junction bases: 8. This CDR3 region has 16 residues. CDR3 in amino acids: CAWSLGLAGARDTQYF. In DNA, the CDR3 is TGTGCCTGGAGTTTAGGACTAGCGGGAGCGAGGGATACGCAGTATTTT.

This clonotype came up a few times. V and J are TRBV7-2 and TRBJ2-1; 7 bases map to TRBD1. Per the germline V gene, CDR1 is SGHTA and CDR2 is FQGNSA. The CDR3 runs to 13 residues. Trimming at V came to 7 bases and at J to 13 bases, leaving 13 bases not matched to a gene. CDR3 coding DNA: TGTGCCAGCACCCCGGGTGTGCAGGGGGTTCAGTTCTTC. Translating gives CASTPGVQGVQFF.

This clonotype has more than one count but fewer than ten. The rearrangement links TRBV5-1 to TRBJ2-7; D gene uncertain. The ends were cut back, 3 bases at V and 2 bases at J, with 12 bases in the middle. CDR3 size: 14 residues. Germline V gives CDR1 SGHRS, CDR2 YFSETQ. The CDR3 reads CASSSQGIAYEQYF. CDR3 in DNA: TGCGCCAGCAGCTCCCAAGGGATAGCCTACGAGCAGTACTTC.

The J gene is TRBJ2-7, the V gene TRBV10-3, with 8 bases aligning to TRBD2. CDR1 ENHRY and CDR2 SYGVKD come from the germline V gene. This CDR3 has 15 residues. J was trimmed by 2 bases and V by 0 bases; bases with no gene match: 3. CDR3 DNA: TGTGCCATCAGTGAGTCGAGAGCGGGAGCCTACGAGCAGTACTTC. Protein product: CAISESRAGAYEQYF.

In this sample, this clonotype turned up a few times. The chain has TRBV7-9 and TRBJ2-1, with TRBD2 identical over 8 bases. The germline V gene encodes CDR1 SEHNR and CDR2 FQNEAQ (reference sequence). The length of the CDR3 is 14 residues. Trimming removed 7 bases from V and 7 bases from J; junction bases left unmatched: 9. The CDR3 DNA reads TGTGCCAGCATCCGGTGGGCTAGCGGGAATGAGCAGTTCTTC. Translation: CASIRWASGNEQFF.

In its sample, this clonotype was seen a few times. V and J are TRBV9 and TRBJ1-5; D is perhaps TRBD1 (5 bases). The CDR3 spans 15 residues. Germline values: CDR1 SGDLS, CDR2 YYNGEE. The V end lost 3 bases, the J end lost 5 bases, and 15 bases lay between the germline ends. CDR3 coding DNA: TGTGCCAGCAGCGCCTCCGGGACGGGGCATCAGCCCCAGCATTTT. The encoded protein is CASSASGTGHQPQHF.

This chain uses TRBV4-1 with TRBJ1-6; 9 positions match TRBD1. Germline V lookup: CDR1 MGHRA, CDR2 YSYEKL. The CDR3 spans 17 residues. The J segment lost 6 bases and the V segment lost 3 bases, leaving 9 bases of the junction unmatched. The chain's CDR3 is CASSQHPQGAINSPLHF. CDR3 DNA: TGCGCCAGCAGCCAGCATCCACAGGGGGCTATTAATTCACCCCTCCACTTT.